The rows below give T cell receptor beta chains drawn from one sample of a study of blood T cell repertoires in COVID-19. This table comes from immunoSEQ multiplex PCR, and its TCRdb copy is limited to in-frame clones, with some not included. The sample carries over 25,000 clones, roughly 85% recorded once. Input material: peripheral blood. These receptors were obtained from a man aged 60-69 years with active COVID-19. CDR3s include the opening cysteine and the closing phenylalanine or tryptophan. A D gene is named only where the DNA matches it firmly. Size tells how often a clone was seen (once, few, many) or the class of an expanded clone, and some rows leave it out.

j_call,d_call,clone_size,v_call,cdr3_nt,cdr3_aa
TRBJ2-3,-,-,TRBV9,TGTGCCAGCAGCGTACAGGAAAGTAAAGATACGCAGTATTTT,CASSVQESKDTQYF
TRBJ2-1,-,-,TRBV5-1,TGCGCCAGCAGCATAGACCCTATGAGCGGGCCTTACAATGAGCAGTTCTTC,CASSIDPMSGPYNEQFF
TRBJ2-1,TRBD2,few,TRBV28,TGTGCCAGCAGTTTGCCTGGGACTAGCGGGAGTAGGCAGTTCTTC,CASSLPGTSGSRQFF
TRBJ2-5,TRBD2,-,TRBV5-5,TGTGCCAGCAGCTTGGAGGGGAGGGTTGAGACCCAGTACTTC,CASSLEGRVETQYF
TRBJ2-6,-,-,TRBV5-1,TGCGCCAGCAGCTTGACAGGTTTACCCTCTGGGGCCAACGTCCTGACTTTC,CASSLTGLPSGANVLTF
TRBJ2-2,-,-,TRBV11-1,TGTGCCAGCAGCTCTTATAACAGGCGCACCGGGGAGCTGTTTTTT,CASSSYNRRTGELFF
TRBJ2-1,TRBD1,-,TRBV16,TGTGCCAGCAGCCCAGCCGGGACAGGGGGAAATGAGCAGTTCTTC,CASSPAGTGGNEQFF
TRBJ2-7,TRBD1,-,TRBV28,TGTGCCAGCGGGACAGGGTTTTACGAGCAGTACTTC,CASGTGFYEQYF
TRBJ2-2,-,-,TRBV5-6,TGTGCCAGCAGCCCAGGACTAACGGACACCGGGGAGCTGTTTTTT,CASSPGLTDTGELFF
TRBJ2-1,TRBD2,-,TRBV29-1,TGCAGCGTTGAAGATCTCGGGACTAGAAATGAGCAGTTCTTC,CSVEDLGTRNEQFF
TRBJ2-7,TRBD2,-,TRBV6-4,TGTGCCAGCAGCGGGACTAGCGGGAGTTGGTACTTC,CASSGTSGSWYF
TRBJ2-7,-,-,TRBV14,TGTGCCAGCAGCCAGAGGACACGGCTCTACGAGCAGTACTTC,CASSQRTRLYEQYF
TRBJ1-2,-,-,TRBV6-6,TGTGCCAGCAGTTACGGGGGGGAAAGTGGCTACACCTTC,CASSYGGESGYTF
TRBJ2-1,TRBD2,-,TRBV6-2/TRBV6-3,TGTGCCAGCAGTTCTAGCGGGAGGGCCATTGGCCAGTTCTTC,CASSSSGRAIGQFF
TRBJ1-2,TRBD1,-,TRBV6-5,TGTGCCAGCAGTTGGACAGGATCCAACTATGGCTACACCTTC,CASSWTGSNYGYTF
TRBJ1-1,-,-,TRBV5-1,TGCGCCAGCAGCTCCCAGGGTAGCGGCACTGAAGCTTTCTTT,CASSSQGSGTEAFF
TRBJ1-2,-,-,TRBV3-1/TRBV3-2,TGTGCCAGCAGCCGAGGGAGCTATGGCTACACCTTC,CASSRGSYGYTF
TRBJ2-2,TRBD2,-,TRBV9,TGTGCCAGCAGCGTAGGGGGCGGGAGGCCGTCGGCCGGGGAGCTGTTTTTT,CASSVGGGRPSAGELFF
TRBJ2-1,TRBD2,-,TRBV5-4,TGTGCCAGCAGGGAAGGCCTAGCGGGAGAGTACAATGAGCAGTTCTTC,CASREGLAGEYNEQFF
TRBJ2-1,TRBD2,-,TRBV11-3,TGTGCCAGCAGCTCCCGGACTAGTAAGTACAATGAGCAGTTCTTC,CASSSRTSKYNEQFF
TRBJ2-3,TRBD2,-,TRBV28,TGTGCCAGCAGTACCAACCCCGGGAGGGGCACAGATACGCAGTATTTT,CASSTNPGRGTDTQYF
TRBJ2-1,-,-,TRBV7-2,TGTGCCAGCAGCCCCCACCCCCTTAGCTCCTACAATGAGCAGTTCTTC,CASSPHPLSSYNEQFF
TRBJ1-5,TRBD1,-,TRBV28,TGTGCCAGCAACACACAGGGGGCTGGGAGCAATCAGCCCCAGCATTTT,CASNTQGAGSNQPQHF
TRBJ1-1,-,-,TRBV28,TGTGCCAGCAGTTCTACAGGACTAGAAGCTTTCTTT,CASSSTGLEAFF
TRBJ2-7,TRBD1,-,TRBV5-6,TGTGCCAGCAGCGGAGGGACAGGGGGCCTCTACGAGCAGTACTTC,CASSGGTGGLYEQYF
TRBJ2-1,-,-,TRBV27,TGTGCCATTAGTTCTTGGGCGGACAGCTCCTACAATGAGCAGTTCTTC,CAISSWADSSYNEQFF
TRBJ1-6,TRBD1,-,TRBV7-2,TGTGCCAGCAGCTTAATCCTGGACAGGGGACTTAGTAGTTCACCCCTCCACTTT,CASSLILDRGLSSSPLHF
TRBJ2-7,-,-,TRBV5-8,TGTGCCAGCAGCTTGGGAAGGGGCCACGAGCAGTACTTC,CASSLGRGHEQYF
TRBJ2-7,TRBD1,-,TRBV11-3,TGTGCCAGCAGACGAGGACAGGGTTCCTACGAGCAGTACTTC,CASRRGQGSYEQYF
TRBJ2-5,-,-,TRBV2,TGTGCCAGCAGTCCCGGGACTTCAGAGACCCAGTACTTC,CASSPGTSETQYF
TRBJ1-1,-,few,TRBV7-8,TGTGCCAGCAGCTATCAGGGTTTCGACACTGAAGCTTTCTTT,CASSYQGFDTEAFF
TRBJ2-1,-,-,TRBV18,TGTGCCAGCTCACCCCAGGCGTCCGGCAATGAGCAGTTCTTC,CASSPQASGNEQFF
TRBJ2-5,-,-,TRBV11-2,TGTGCCAGCAGCCCGGGACTCGCACAAGAGACCCAGTACTTC,CASSPGLAQETQYF
TRBJ1-6,-,-,TRBV28,TGTGCCAGCAGCATGAATCGGGTTCCCAAAAAGCCCTCTGGGTCACCCCTCCACTTT,CASSMNRVPKKPSGSPLHF
TRBJ2-1,-,-,TRBV10-3,TGTGCCATCAGTGAAAGGGGGGGATCGGGGAGCTCCTACAATGAGCAGTTCTTC,CAISERGGSGSSYNEQFF
TRBJ1-2,-,-,TRBV18,TGTGCCAGCTCACCACCAGGCGGGCTACTCTATGGCTACACCTTC,CASSPPGGLLYGYTF
TRBJ1-1,-,-,TRBV29-1,TGCAGCGCTCTAATATTAACAGGGAACACTGAAGCTTTCTTT,CSALILTGNTEAFF
TRBJ2-7,-,-,TRBV3-1/TRBV3-2,TGTGCCAGCAGCCAAGATTTACGGGGTTTCAACGAGCAGTACTTC,CASSQDLRGFNEQYF
TRBJ1-1,-,-,TRBV6-5,TGTGCCAGCCCTAACACTGAAGCTTTCTTT,CASPNTEAFF
TRBJ2-1,-,-,TRBV11-3,TGTGCCAGCAGCTCCCAAGGGAGCCTCGGGTACAATGAGCAGTTCTTC,CASSSQGSLGYNEQFF
TRBJ2-1,-,-,TRBV18,TGTGCCAGCTCGTTTTCTAGCAGTTCCTACAATGAGCAGTTCTTC,CASSFSSSSYNEQFF
TRBJ2-2,TRBD2,-,TRBV7-3,TGTGCCAGCAGCTTAGCGGCGGGAGCTAACGGGGAGCTGTTTTTT,CASSLAAGANGELFF
TRBJ1-4,-,-,TRBV5-8,TGTGCCAGCAGCTTGTTTAGGAACAGGGCGGATGAAAAACTGTTTTTT,CASSLFRNRADEKLFF
TRBJ2-2,TRBD2,-,TRBV11-3,TGTGCCAGCAGCCCGACTAGCGGGATTAACACCGGGGAGCTGTTTTTT,CASSPTSGINTGELFF
TRBJ1-2,TRBD1,-,TRBV19,TGTGCCAGTAGTATAAGGACAGGACAGTATGGCTACACCTTC,CASSIRTGQYGYTF
TRBJ1-4,-,few,TRBV28,TGTGCCAGCCTTAAACAGGGTGAAAAACTGTTTTTT,CASLKQGEKLFF
TRBJ2-5,TRBD2,-,TRBV11-3,TGTGCCAGCAGCCCTAGGTGGCTAGCGGGAACAGCCCAGTACTTC,CASSPRWLAGTAQYF
TRBJ2-1,TRBD2,-,TRBV7-3,TGTGCCAGCAGCTTGGACGGCGGGAGTGTCTATGAGCAGTTCTTC,CASSLDGGSVYEQFF
TRBJ2-2,TRBD1,few,TRBV7-3,TGTGCCAGCAGCCTAGGACAGGGAACCGGGGAGCTGTTTTTT,CASSLGQGTGELFF
TRBJ2-2,TRBD2,-,TRBV28,TGTGCCAGCTATGGCGGGAGCTCCGCGAACACCGGGGAGCTGTTTTTT,CASYGGSSANTGELFF
TRBJ1-5,TRBD1,few,TRBV10-2,TGCGCCAGCACCGTGGACAGGATAGATCAGCCCCAGCATTTT,CASTVDRIDQPQHF
TRBJ2-1,TRBD2,-,TRBV5-1,TGCGCCAGCAGCTCCTCAGCGGGAGCGGTCAATGAGCAGTTCTTC,CASSSSAGAVNEQFF
TRBJ1-1,-,-,TRBV27,TGTGCCAGCAGTTCTTGGGGCGCGCGGAACACTGAAGCTTTCTTT,CASSSWGARNTEAFF
TRBJ2-1,TRBD2,-,TRBV5-6,TGTGCCAGCAGTAGTCCGGGACTAGCGGGGACTCCGGCTCTCTTC,CASSSPGLAGTPALF